These T cell receptor beta chains were read from a single sample in a study of PD-L1 blockade in urothelial cancer. The data were produced by immunoSEQ multiplex PCR, yet TCRdb's version contains in-frame clones alone and is incomplete. The data show approximately 71,000 clones, roughly 84% seen once. Sequenced here: PBMCs, sampled around atezolizumab (anti-PD-L1) treatment. Source of these receptors: a woman aged 65 to 85 with urothelial cancer. CDR3s include the opening cysteine and the closing phenylalanine or tryptophan. A D gene is named only where the DNA matches it firmly. Rows may omit the clone size; those that give it use once, few, many or a size class.

cdr3_nt	cdr3_aa	clone_size	d_call	v_call	j_call
TGTGCCAGCAGTGCGATACTAGCGGGGGTTAACAATGAGCAGTTCTTC	CASSAILAGVNNEQFF	NA	TRBD2	TRBV2	TRBJ2-1
TGCGCCAGCAGCTCGGACATTGGCGAGACCCAGTACTTC	CASSSDIGETQYF	NA	NA	TRBV5-1	TRBJ2-5
TGTGCCAGCAGTCCCAGTTTCAACACTGAAGCTTTCTTT	CASSPSFNTEAFF	NA	NA	TRBV28	TRBJ1-1
TGTGCCAGCAGTGCCTTGACAGGGTCCAATCAGCCCCAGCATTTT	CASSALTGSNQPQHF	NA	TRBD1	TRBV27	TRBJ1-5
TGTGCCAGCAGCTTAGCGCCAGGGGAAGCTTTCTTT	CASSLAPGEAFF	NA	NA	TRBV11-3	TRBJ1-1
TGTGCCATCAGTGGGGGAGCGGGAGGGACCTACGAGCAGTACTTC	CAISGGAGGTYEQYF	NA	TRBD2	TRBV10-3	TRBJ2-7
TGTGCCAGTAGTATAGTGACAGGGTCCCACGAGCAGTACTTC	CASSIVTGSHEQYF	once	TRBD1	TRBV19	TRBJ2-7
TGTGCCTGGAGTGGTTCCGGGACAGGGGGCTTGGGTAATGAAAAACTGTTTTTT	CAWSGSGTGGLGNEKLFF	NA	TRBD1	TRBV30	TRBJ1-4
TGTGCCAGCAGTTTCCACGGACTAGCGGGAGGGAGGAATGAGCAGTTCTTC	CASSFHGLAGGRNEQFF	NA	TRBD2	TRBV28	TRBJ2-1
TGTGCCAGCAGCACAGGGGGCAATGAGCAGTTCTTC	CASSTGGNEQFF	NA	TRBD1	TRBV7-2	TRBJ2-1
TGCGCCAGCAGCCAAGGTCGTTGGACAGGGTATCGGGAGCAGTACTTC	CASSQGRWTGYREQYF	NA	TRBD1	TRBV4-1	TRBJ2-7
TGCAGCGTTGAGAGGCCAGGGGGCATGAACACTGAAGCTTTCTTT	CSVERPGGMNTEAFF	NA	TRBD1	TRBV29-1	TRBJ1-1
TGTGCCAGCAGCTTAGGACAGGGAAACTATGGCTACACCTTC	CASSLGQGNYGYTF	NA	TRBD1	TRBV7-2	TRBJ1-2